A single sample is the source of the 21 T cell receptor beta chains below, sequenced in a study of metastatic and nonmetastatic thyroid tumors. With MiXCR, TCRdb called clones anew from the PCR reads. The sample has 22,000 or so clones, about 20% seen once; the top ten hold around 12%. Not a single patient had been given any form of treatment at any point before undergoing thyroid surgery. Material: tumor tissue. The receptors come from a female donor with papillary thyroid cancer or a benign thyroid nodule (not recorded which). Some clones in this sample may be carry-over from other donors' samples.

This clone was seen a handful of times. The chain couples TRBV6-1 to TRBJ2-7; D gene uncertain. Trimming shortened V by 5 bases and J by 0 bases, and 8 bases separated the two germline ends. The germline V gene has CDR1 MNHNS and CDR2 SASEGT. The CDR3 runs to 13 residues. DNA for the CDR3: TGTGCCAGCAGTTCTTACCGCTCCTACGAGCAGTACTTC. As protein: CASSSYRSYEQYF.

The chain carries TRBV20-1 and TRBJ2-7; 11 positions agree with TRBD2. V lost 6 bases and J lost 5; bases outside the gene matches: 15. Germline V gene data show CDR1 as DFQATT and CDR2 as SNEGSKA (reference sequence). This CDR3 has 16 amino acids. In DNA form, the CDR3 reads TGCAGTGCCCCTCCGACTAGCGGGACCATAGGCCACGAGCAGTACTTC. Its protein is CSAPPTSGTIGHEQYF.

A remark on this clone: At one of its ends the junction is not consistent with the germline gene, which may arise from a read error. The chain recombines TRBV11-2 with TRBJ2-1; TRBD1 or TRBD2 may be the D gene (5 bases each). From germline, CDR1 is SGHAT and CDR2 FQNNGV. CDR3 length: 15 residues. This CDR3 is CVSSPTPGRVNEQFF. The CDR3 DNA reads TGTGTCAGCAGCCCCACCCCGGGACGTGTAAATGAGCAGTTCTTC.

The sample holds many counts of this clone. The chain employs TRBV5-1 and TRBJ1-5; D might be TRBD1 (5 bases). V shed 0 bases and J shed 5 bases, with 9 bases lying between them. The CDR3 contains 14 residues. The V gene's germline CDR1 is SGHRS and CDR2 YFSETQ. DNA for the CDR3: TGCGCCAGCAGCTTGGATGGGGGGGATCAGCCCCAGCATTTT. Translating it yields CASSLDGGDQPQHF. Supplemented by reference TRBV5-1 and TRBJ1-5, the full variable domain reads KAGVTQTPRYLIKTRGQQVTLSCSPISGHRSVSWYQQTPGQGLQFLFEYFSETQRNKGNFPGRFSGRQFSNSRSEMNVSTLELGDSALYLCASSLDGGDQPQHFGDGTRLSIL.

This clone was picked up many times. This rearrangement joins TRBV19 to TRBJ2-7; tentative D call: TRBD2 (6 bases). Germline CDR1 and CDR2: LNHDA and SQIVND (reference sequence). Trimming removed 1 base from V and 3 bases from J, with 13 bases in between. The CDR3 runs to 15 residues. CDR3 amino acids: CASSIAARRDYEQYF. For the CDR3, the DNA is TGTGCCAGTAGTATAGCAGCCAGGAGGGACTACGAGCAGTACTTC. Using reference TRBV19 and TRBJ2-7 for the parts outside the CDR3, the full variable domain is DGGITQSPKYLFRKEGQNVTLSCEQNLNHDAMYWYRQDPGQGLRLIYYSQIVNDFQKGDIAEGYSVSREKKESFPLTVTSAQKNPTAFYLCASSIAARRDYEQYFGPGTRLTVT.

A note on this clone: One end of the junction varies from germline; a read error may be responsible. The J gene is TRBJ1-1, the V gene TRBV29-1, with 7 bases that match TRBD1. Germline loops: CDR1 SQVTM, CDR2 ANQGSEA. This CDR3 contains 15 residues. For the CDR3, the DNA is TGCAGCGTGGAGCCGGGACAGCCGGTGAAGACTGAAGCTTTCTTT. The encoded protein is CSVEPGQPVKTEAFF.

In its sample, this clone was seen many times. A clone one base away is much larger, so this may be a read error. The chain has TRBV19 and TRBJ2-1; 8 nucleotides agree with TRBD2. Germline V lookup: CDR1 LNHDA, CDR2 SQIVND (reference sequence). J lost 10 bases, V lost 5 bases, and 7 bases had no gene match. The CDR3 contains 13 residues. CDR3 in amino acids: CASSPERLAEQFF. CDR3 DNA sequence: TGTGCCAGTAGTCCAGAAAGACTAGCGGAGCAGTTCTTC.

By sample fraction, this clone is medium-sized. The rearrangement links TRBV19 to TRBJ1-5; no clear D gene. The CDR3 is made up of 13 amino acids. Trimming shortened V by 3 bases and J by 3 bases, and 6 bases separated the two germline ends. The germline V gene has CDR1 LNHDA and CDR2 SQIVND (reference sequence). The CDR3 is CASSMTDNQPQHF. CDR3 DNA sequence: TGTGCCAGTAGTATGACGGACAATCAGCCCCAGCATTTT.

This clone was picked up many times. This chain connects TRBV14 to TRBJ1-2, with TRBD1 as a possible D gene (5 bases). Trimming shortened V by 1 base and J by 1 base, and 13 bases separated the two germline ends. The CDR3 runs to 16 residues. CDR1 is SGHDN and CDR2 is FVKESK in the germline V gene. The DNA of the CDR3 is TGTGCCAGCAGCCAAGCGGTGGGCAGGGTTAACTATGGCTACACCTTC. Translation: CASSQAVGRVNYGYTF.

The V and J genes are TRBV19 and TRBJ1-2, with D hard to call. CDR1 and CDR2 from the germline V gene are LNHDA and SQIVND (reference sequence). The CDR3 totals 15 residues. The germline V and J ends were trimmed by 6 bases and 6 bases, with 20 bases remaining between them. The CDR3: CASSLDNRLCHGYTF. The CDR3 DNA reads as TGTGCCAGTAGCCTTGACAATAGGCTGTGCCATGGCTACACCTTC.

The J gene is TRBJ1-1, the V gene TRBV30, with TRBD1 matching over 8 bases. CDR3 length equals 14 residues. Germline CDR1 GTSNPN, CDR2 SVGIG (reference sequence). The J segment lost 7 bases and the V segment lost 1 base, leaving 8 bases of the junction unmatched. The CDR3 sequence is CAWSEGRGRDEAFF. CDR3 sequence (DNA): TGTGCCTGGAGTGAGGGCAGGGGGCGGGATGAAGCTTTCTTT.

This clone rates as medium-sized (0.01 to 0.1%). V is TRBV19 and J is TRBJ2-7; perhaps TRBD1 as D (5 bases). Germline V gene data show CDR1 as LNHDA and CDR2 as SQIVND (reference sequence). Deletions cut 3 bases from V and 7 bases from J, with 10 bases between. The CDR3 has 12 residues. In nucleotides, the CDR3 is TGTGCCAGTAGTATGCCCCCAGGGGAGCAGTACTTC. Translating gives CASSMPPGEQYF.

This clone was counted ten times or more. Here the CDR3 reads CASSARRTGDVRGYTF. In nucleotides, the CDR3 is TGTGCCAGCAGCGCCCGGCGGACAGGGGATGTGAGGGGCTACACCTTC. The genes are TRBV9 and TRBJ1-2; 9 bases map to TRBD1. The CDR3 is 16 amino acids. Losses at the gene ends were 3 bases for V and 8 bases for J; bases not matched to a gene: 14. Germline-derived CDR1 and CDR2 are SGDLS and YYNGEE.

This clone was detected many times. The rearrangement joins TRBV5-6 to TRBJ2-7; D may be TRBD2 (5 bases). CDR1 and CDR2 (germline): SGHDT, YYEEEE. Trimming removed 4 bases from V and 0 bases from J, with 14 bases in between. CDR3 length equals 15 residues. The CDR3 coding sequence is TGTGCCAGCAGCACTCCCGAGGGATTCTCCTACGAGCAGTACTTC. Protein sequence: CASSTPEGFSYEQYF.

This chain connects TRBV20-1 to TRBJ2-2; possible D gene TRBD1, 6 bases. Trimming left V 6 bases short and J 2 bases short, with 16 bases between. Germline assignment: CDR1 DFQATT and CDR2 SNEGSKA (reference sequence). The CDR3 spans 15 residues. The CDR3 here is CSAPKQGGNTGELFF. CDR3 coding DNA: TGCAGTGCACCGAAACAGGGTGGAAACACCGGGGAGCTGTTTTTT.

In its sample, this clone ranks as medium-sized. The chain couples TRBV15 to TRBJ1-2; D perhaps matches TRBD1 (5 bases). Germline assignment: CDR1 LNHNV and CDR2 YYDKDF (reference sequence). This CDR3 contains 13 residues. The germline V and J ends were trimmed by 1 base and 7 bases, with 10 bases remaining between them. The CDR3 loop reads CATSRAGRGGYTF. The CDR3 bases are TGTGCCACCAGCAGAGCGGGGAGGGGTGGCTACACCTTC.

This clone occurred a few times. This chain joins TRBV30 and TRBJ1-5; D unclear. The ends were cut back, 2 bases at V and 4 bases at J, with 9 bases in the middle. In germline, CDR1 is GTSNPN, CDR2 SVGIG (reference sequence). The CDR3 is 13 residues long. CDR3 region: CAWSRTENQPQHF. The DNA of the CDR3 is TGTGCCTGGAGTAGGACCGAGAATCAGCCCCAGCATTTT.

The chain couples TRBV4-3 to TRBJ1-5; D is unclear. From germline, CDR1 is LGHNA and CDR2 YSLEER. The CDR3 covers 18 residues. V lost 0 bases and J lost 0, with 15 bases in between. The DNA of the CDR3 is TGCGCCAGCAGCCAAGATCCTCCGGCACAGTTTAGCAATCAGCCCCAGCATTTT. Encoded protein: CASSQDPPAQFSNQPQHF.

The CDR3 sequence: CASSRGTLQEQYF. The CDR3 region has the DNA TGTGCCAGCAGCAGAGGAACACTTCAGGAGCAGTACTTC. The chain links TRBV11-2 to TRBJ2-7, with no clear D. The CDR3 extends over 13 amino acids. The V gene's germline CDR1 is SGHAT and CDR2 FQNNGV. The V and J ends lost 5 bases and 7 bases respectively, with 15 bases between them.

This clone was counted many times. The J gene is TRBJ2-1, the V gene TRBV7-6; perhaps TRBD1 as D (6 bases). Germline lookup yields CDR1 SGHVS and CDR2 FNYEAQ. V was shortened by 5 bases and J by 7 bases, with 15 bases between the two germline ends. The CDR3 is 14 amino acids. The CDR3 DNA reads as TGTGCCAGCAGCCTAGGTGGGACACGGAATGAGCAGTTCTTC. Its translation is CASSLGGTRNEQFF.

The chain has TRBV2 and TRBJ1-1; D gene unclear. Deletions cut 6 bases from V and 5 bases from J, with 19 bases between. This CDR3 has 15 amino acids. The germline gives CDR1 SNHLY, CDR2 FYNNEI. The CDR3 bases are TGTGCCAGCAGATACAGCCTTTTTCCGGGGACTGAAGCTTTCTTT. This translates into CASRYSLFPGTEAFF.